The T cell receptor (beta chain) described here comes from a study of blood T cell repertoires in COVID-19. In the study overall: Collection of acute and convalescent COVID-19 samples took place in the United States, Italy and Spain.

Original analysis: Reference gene primers were amplified, and this amplification served to estimate nucleated cell counts. TCRdb's table, derived via immunoSEQ multiplex PCR, lists solely in-frame clones and lacks some. D and trimming were read from the DNA, whereas the V and J calls and clone size are those reported in that table. The top ten hold roughly 4.9% of the sample, which has under 140,000 clones, around nine tenths seen once. The germline V gene encodes CDR1 GTSNPN and CDR2 SVGIG (reference sequence). Trimming at V came to 4 bases and at J to 7 bases, leaving 7 bases not matched to a gene. The CDR3 has 13 amino acids.

This sequence originates from a human donor in a cohort sampled during active COVID-19. This chain uses TRBV30 with TRBJ2-1; 7 nucleotides align to TRBD2. The sample consisted of peripheral blood. CDR3 DNA sequence: TGTGCCTGGAAGTGGGGGGGAGTAAATGAGCAGTTCTTC. This encodes CAWKWGGVNEQFF.